This T cell receptor beta chain was identified during a study of beta chain features in type 1 diabetes. Study overall: Patients shared similar age, gender and cell yields with healthy donors. Notes on the study in general: PCR, the amplification step, might favor shorter templates, equally in patients and controls. Type 1 diabetes patients had moderately but significantly shorter TCRB CDR3s in all four CD4+ subsets.

Germline CDR1 and CDR2: SQVTM and ANQGSEA. The CDR3 has 11 amino acids. Via CD45RO/CCR7/CD25/CD127/CD95/CD27, cells of the CD4+ naive, central memory, regulatory and stem cell-like memory subsets were sorted. The investigators reverse transcribed all of the isolated RNA, so they sequenced expressed TCRB transcripts. TCRdb keeps only in-frame clones here, not all; method: immunoSEQ multiplex PCR. The data show 240,000 or so clones, roughly 21% seen once. Remarks on this clone: Its target is not known. At one end the junction does not follow the germline gene, possibly because of a read error.

The source of this sequence is a woman in her forties with type 1 diabetes. Sequenced: naive CD4+ T cells from blood. J is TRBJ2-1 and V is TRBV29-1; 9 nucleotides line up with TRBD1. As DNA, the CDR3 is TGCAGCATTGACAGGGGGAATGAGCAGTTCTTC. Its translation: CSIDRGNEQFF.